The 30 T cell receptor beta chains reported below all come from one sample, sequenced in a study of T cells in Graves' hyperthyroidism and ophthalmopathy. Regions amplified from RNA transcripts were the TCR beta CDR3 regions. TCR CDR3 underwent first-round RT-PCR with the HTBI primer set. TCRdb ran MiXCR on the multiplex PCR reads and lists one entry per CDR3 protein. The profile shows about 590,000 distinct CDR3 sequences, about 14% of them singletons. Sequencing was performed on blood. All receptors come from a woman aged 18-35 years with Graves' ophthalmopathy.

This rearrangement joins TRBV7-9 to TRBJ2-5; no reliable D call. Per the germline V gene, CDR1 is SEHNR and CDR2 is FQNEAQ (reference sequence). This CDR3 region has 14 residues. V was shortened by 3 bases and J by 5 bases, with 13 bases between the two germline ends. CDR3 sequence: CASSLVAIGETQYF. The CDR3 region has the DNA TGTGCCAGCAGCTTGGTAGCCATCGGCGAGACCCAGTACTTC.

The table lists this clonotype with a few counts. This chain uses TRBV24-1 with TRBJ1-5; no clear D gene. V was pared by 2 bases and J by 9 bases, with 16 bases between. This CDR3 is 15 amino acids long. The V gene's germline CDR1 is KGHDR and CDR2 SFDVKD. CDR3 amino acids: CATSDSRRSTRPQHF. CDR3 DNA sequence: TGTGCCACCAGTGATTCCCGACGGAGTACTAGGCCCCAGCATTTT.

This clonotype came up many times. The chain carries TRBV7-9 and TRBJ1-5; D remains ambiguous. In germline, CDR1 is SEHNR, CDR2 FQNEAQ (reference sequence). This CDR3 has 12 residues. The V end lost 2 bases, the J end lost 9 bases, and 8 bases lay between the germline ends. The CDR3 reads CASSLIGGPQHF. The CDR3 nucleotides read TGTGCCAGCAGCTTAATCGGTGGGCCCCAGCATTTT.

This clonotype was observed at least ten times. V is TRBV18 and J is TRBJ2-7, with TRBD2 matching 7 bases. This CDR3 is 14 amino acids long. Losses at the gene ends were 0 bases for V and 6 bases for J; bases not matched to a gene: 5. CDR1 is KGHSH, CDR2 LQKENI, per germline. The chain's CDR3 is CASSPPRGSGEQYF. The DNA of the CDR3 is TGTGCCAGCTCACCACCCCGCGGGAGCGGCGAGCAGTACTTC.

The CDR3 loop reads CASSPPGILYGYTF. In nucleotides, the CDR3 is TGTGCCAGCTCACCACCGGGGATTCTCTATGGCTACACCTTC. The V gene is TRBV18, the J gene TRBJ1-2; D is unclear. The germline CDR1 and CDR2 sequences are KGHSH and LQKENI. This CDR3 spans 14 amino acids. V was cut by 0 bases and J by 4 bases, with 9 bases left in between.

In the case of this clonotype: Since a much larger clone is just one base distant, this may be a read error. The CDR3 region has the DNA TGTGCCAGCAGTAGGACAGGGAATGAAAAACTGTTTTTT. Its translation is CASSRTGNEKLFF. This chain connects TRBV12-3 or TRBV12-4 to TRBJ1-4, with TRBD1 matching over 8 bases. Trimming removed 5 bases from V and 5 bases from J; junction bases left unmatched: 1. The CDR3 is made up of 13 amino acids.

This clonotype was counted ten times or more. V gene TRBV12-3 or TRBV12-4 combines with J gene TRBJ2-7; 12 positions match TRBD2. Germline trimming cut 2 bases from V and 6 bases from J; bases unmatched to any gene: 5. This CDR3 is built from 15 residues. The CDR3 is CASSLLAGGPGEQYF. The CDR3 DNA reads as TGTGCCAGCAGTTTACTAGCGGGAGGGCCTGGCGAGCAGTACTTC.

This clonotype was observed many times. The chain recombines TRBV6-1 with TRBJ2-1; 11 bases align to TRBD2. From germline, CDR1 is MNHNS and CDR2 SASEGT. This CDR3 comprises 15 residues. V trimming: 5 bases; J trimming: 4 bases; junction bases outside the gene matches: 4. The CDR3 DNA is TGTGCCAGCAGTACAAGGACTAGCGGGTACAATGAGCAGTTCTTC. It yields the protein CASSTRTSGYNEQFF.

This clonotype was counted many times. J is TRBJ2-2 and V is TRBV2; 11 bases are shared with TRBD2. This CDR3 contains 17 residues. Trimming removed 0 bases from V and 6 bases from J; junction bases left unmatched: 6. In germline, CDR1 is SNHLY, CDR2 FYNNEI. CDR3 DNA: TGTGCCAGCAGTGAAGCTAGCGGGAGGGCCTTCGCCGGGGAGCTGTTTTTT. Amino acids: CASSEASGRAFAGELFF. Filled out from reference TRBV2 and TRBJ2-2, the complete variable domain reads EPEVTQTPSHQVTQMGQEVILRCVPISNHLYFYWYRQILGQKVEFLVSFYNNEISEKSEIFDDQFSVERPDGSNFTLKIRSTKLEDSAMYFCASSEASGRAFAGELFFGEGSRLTVL.

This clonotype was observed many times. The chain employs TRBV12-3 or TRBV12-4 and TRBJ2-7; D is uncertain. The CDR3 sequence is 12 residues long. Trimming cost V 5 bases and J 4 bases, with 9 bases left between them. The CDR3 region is CASSGITYEQYF. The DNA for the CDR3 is TGTGCCAGCAGTGGAATAACTTACGAGCAGTACTTC.

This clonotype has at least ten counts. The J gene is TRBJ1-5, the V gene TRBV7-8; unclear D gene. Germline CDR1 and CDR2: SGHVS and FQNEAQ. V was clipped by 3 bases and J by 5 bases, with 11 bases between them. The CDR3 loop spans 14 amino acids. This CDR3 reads CASSFRPIHQPQHF. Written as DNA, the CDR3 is TGTGCCAGCAGCTTCCGCCCTATTCATCAGCCCCAGCATTTT.

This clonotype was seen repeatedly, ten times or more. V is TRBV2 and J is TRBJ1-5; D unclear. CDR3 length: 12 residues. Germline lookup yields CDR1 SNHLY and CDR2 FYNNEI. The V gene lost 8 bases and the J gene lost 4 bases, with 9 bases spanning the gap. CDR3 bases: TGTGCCAGCCGGGAAATAAATCAGCCCCAGCATTTT. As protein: CASREINQPQHF.

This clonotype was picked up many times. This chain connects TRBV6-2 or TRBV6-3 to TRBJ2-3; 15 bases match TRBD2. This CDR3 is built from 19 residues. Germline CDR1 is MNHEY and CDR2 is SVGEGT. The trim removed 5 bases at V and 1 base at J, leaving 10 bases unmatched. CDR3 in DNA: TGTGCCAGCAGTCTCTCCGGGACTAGCGGGAGGAGGGGCACAGATACGCAGTATTTT. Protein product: CASSLSGTSGRRGTDTQYF.

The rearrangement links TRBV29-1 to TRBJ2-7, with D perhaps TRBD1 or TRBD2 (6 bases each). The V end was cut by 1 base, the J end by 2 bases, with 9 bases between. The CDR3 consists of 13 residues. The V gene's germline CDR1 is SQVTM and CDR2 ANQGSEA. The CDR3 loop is CSVEVRGPYEQYF. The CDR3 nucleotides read TGCAGCGTTGAAGTTCGGGGGCCCTACGAGCAGTACTTC.

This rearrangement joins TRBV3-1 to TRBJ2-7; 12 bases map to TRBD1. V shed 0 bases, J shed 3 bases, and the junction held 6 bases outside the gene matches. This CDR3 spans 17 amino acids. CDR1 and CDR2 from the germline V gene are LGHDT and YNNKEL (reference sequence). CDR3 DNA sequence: TGTGCCAGCAGCCAAGACGGGACAGGGGGCTCTTACTACGAGCAGTACTTC. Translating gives CASSQDGTGGSYYEQYF.

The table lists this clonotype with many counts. CDR3 in DNA: TGTGCCAGCAGCCCTGTCGTCGGAGCTGGAAACACCATATATTTT. Translation gives CASSPVVGAGNTIYF. The chain couples TRBV7-2 to TRBJ1-3; D unclear. Germline V lookup: CDR1 SGHTA, CDR2 FQGNSA. The V end lost 5 bases, the J end lost 2 bases, and 13 bases lay between the germline ends. The CDR3 has 15 residues.

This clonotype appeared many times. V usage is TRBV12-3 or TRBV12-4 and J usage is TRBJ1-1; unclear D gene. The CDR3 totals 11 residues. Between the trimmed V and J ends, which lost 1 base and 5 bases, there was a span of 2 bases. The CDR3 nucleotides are TGTGCCAGCAGTTTAGGGACTGAAGCTTTCTTT. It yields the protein CASSLGTEAFF.

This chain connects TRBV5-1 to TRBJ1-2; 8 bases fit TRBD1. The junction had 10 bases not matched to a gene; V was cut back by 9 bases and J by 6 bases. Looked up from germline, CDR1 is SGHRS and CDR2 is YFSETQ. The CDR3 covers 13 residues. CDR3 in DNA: TGCGCCACCTCGGGGACAGGACACCATGGCTACACCTTC. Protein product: CATSGTGHHGYTF.

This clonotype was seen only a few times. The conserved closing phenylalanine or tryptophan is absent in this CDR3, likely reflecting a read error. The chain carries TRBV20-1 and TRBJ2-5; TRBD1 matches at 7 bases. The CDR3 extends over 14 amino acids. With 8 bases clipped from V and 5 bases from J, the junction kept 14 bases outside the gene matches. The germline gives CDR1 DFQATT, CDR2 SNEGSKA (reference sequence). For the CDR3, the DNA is TGCAGTCTCCCTGCGAGACAGGGCCGGGAGACCCAGTACCTC. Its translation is CSLPARQGRETQYL.

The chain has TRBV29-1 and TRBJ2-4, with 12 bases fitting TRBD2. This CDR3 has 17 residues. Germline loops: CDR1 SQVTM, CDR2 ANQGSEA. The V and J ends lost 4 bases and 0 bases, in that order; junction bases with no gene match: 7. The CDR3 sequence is CSVVDLAGGIAKNIQYF. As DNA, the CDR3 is TGCAGCGTTGTGGACCTAGCGGGGGGGATAGCCAAAAACATTCAGTACTTC.

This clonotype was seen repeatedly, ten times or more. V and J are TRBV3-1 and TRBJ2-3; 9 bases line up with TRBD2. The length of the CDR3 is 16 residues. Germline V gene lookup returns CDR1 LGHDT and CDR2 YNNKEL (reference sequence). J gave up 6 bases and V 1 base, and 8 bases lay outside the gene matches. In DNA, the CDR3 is TGTGCCAGCAGCCAAGGCTCGGGACTAGCCGCCGATACGCAGTATTTT. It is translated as CASSQGSGLAADTQYF.

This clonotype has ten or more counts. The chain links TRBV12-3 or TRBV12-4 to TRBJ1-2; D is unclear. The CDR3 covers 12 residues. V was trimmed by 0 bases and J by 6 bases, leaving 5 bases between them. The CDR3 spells CASSLATDGYTF. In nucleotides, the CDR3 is TGTGCCAGCAGTTTAGCCACAGATGGCTACACCTTC.

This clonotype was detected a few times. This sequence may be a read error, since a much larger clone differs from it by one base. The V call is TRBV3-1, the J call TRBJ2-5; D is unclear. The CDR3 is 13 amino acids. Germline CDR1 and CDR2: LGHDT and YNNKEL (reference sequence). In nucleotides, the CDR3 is TGTGCCAGCAGCCCAAGCATCCAAGAGGCCCAGTACTTC. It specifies CASSPSIQEAQYF.

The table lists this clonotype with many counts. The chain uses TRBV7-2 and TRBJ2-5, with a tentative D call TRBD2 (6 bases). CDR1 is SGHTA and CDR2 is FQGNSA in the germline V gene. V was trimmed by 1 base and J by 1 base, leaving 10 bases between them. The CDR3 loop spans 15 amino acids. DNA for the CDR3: TGTGCCAGCAGCTTAGGGACTAACCTCCAAGAGACCCAGTACTTC. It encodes CASSLGTNLQETQYF.

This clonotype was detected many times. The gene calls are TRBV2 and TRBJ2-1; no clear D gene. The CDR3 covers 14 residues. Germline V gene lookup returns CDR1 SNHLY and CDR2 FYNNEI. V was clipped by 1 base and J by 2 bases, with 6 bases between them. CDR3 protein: CASSEDSAYNEQFF. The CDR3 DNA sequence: TGTGCCAGCAGTGAAGATTCCGCCTACAATGAGCAGTTCTTC.

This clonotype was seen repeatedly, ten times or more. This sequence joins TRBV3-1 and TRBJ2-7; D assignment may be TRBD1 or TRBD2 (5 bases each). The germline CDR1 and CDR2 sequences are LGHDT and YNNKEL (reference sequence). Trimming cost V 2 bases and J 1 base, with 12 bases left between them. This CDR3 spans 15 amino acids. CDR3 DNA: TGTGCCAGCAGCCAATTCTTCGAGGGGTCCTACGAGCAGTACTTC. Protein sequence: CASSQFFEGSYEQYF.

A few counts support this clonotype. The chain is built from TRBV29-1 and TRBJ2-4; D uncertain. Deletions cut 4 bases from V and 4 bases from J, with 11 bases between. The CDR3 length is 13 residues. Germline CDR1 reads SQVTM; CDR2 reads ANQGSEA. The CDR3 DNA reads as TGCAGCGTTGCATACGGGCTTAAAAACATTCAGTACTTC. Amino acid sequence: CSVAYGLKNIQYF.

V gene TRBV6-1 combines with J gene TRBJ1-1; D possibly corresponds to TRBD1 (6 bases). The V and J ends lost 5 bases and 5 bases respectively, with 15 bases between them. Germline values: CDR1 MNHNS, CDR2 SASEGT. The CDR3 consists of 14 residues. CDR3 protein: CASSTIGGITEAFF. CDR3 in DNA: TGTGCCAGCAGTACCATAGGGGGGATTACTGAAGCTTTCTTT.

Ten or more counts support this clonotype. CDR3 sequence: CAGRGSGYEQYF. DNA for the CDR3: TGTGCCGGTCGCGGTAGCGGCTACGAGCAGTACTTC. The V call is TRBV2, the J call TRBJ2-7; TRBD2 is a possible D gene (6 bases). The CDR3 consists of 12 residues. With 11 bases removed from V and 3 bases from J, the gap between germline ends came to 14 bases. Germline assignment: CDR1 SNHLY and CDR2 FYNNEI.

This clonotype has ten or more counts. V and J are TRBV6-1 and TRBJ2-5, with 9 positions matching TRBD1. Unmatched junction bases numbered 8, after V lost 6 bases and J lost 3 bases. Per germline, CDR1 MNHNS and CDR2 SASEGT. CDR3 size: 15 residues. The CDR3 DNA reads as TGTGCCAGCAGGAGGACAGGGGAGAGGGAAGAGACCCAGTACTTC. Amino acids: CASRRTGEREETQYF.